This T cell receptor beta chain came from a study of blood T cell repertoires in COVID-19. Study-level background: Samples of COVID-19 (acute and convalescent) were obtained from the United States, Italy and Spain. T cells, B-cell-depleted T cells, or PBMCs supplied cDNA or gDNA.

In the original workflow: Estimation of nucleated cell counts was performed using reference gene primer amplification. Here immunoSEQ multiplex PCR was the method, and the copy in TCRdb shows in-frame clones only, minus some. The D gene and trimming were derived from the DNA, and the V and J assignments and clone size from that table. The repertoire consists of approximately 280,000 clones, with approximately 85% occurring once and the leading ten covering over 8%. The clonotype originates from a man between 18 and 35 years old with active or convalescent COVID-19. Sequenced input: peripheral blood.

The DNA of the CDR3 is TGTGCCAGCTCTCTGTCCCGAACTAATGAAAAACTGTTTTTT. Encoded protein: CASSLSRTNEKLFF. V is TRBV7-2 and J is TRBJ1-4; no clear D. The CDR3 is made up of 14 amino acids. Trimming cost V 8 bases and J 1 base, with 11 bases left between them. The germline V gene has CDR1 SGHTA and CDR2 FQGNSA.